These 11 T cell receptor beta chains share one sample of origin, sequenced in a study of response to subunit inactivated influenza vaccine. MiXCR, run by TCRdb on the RT-PCR reads, gives a single entry per CDR3 protein. The sample shows some 480,000 distinct CDR3 sequences, roughly 9.7% of them seen only once. The sample consisted of PBMCs from blood, taken roughly 45 days after vaccination. The receptors originated from a man aged 45 to 65 who received an inactivated influenza vaccine.

The chain combines TRBV20-1 with TRBJ1-1, with D hard to call. From germline, CDR1 is DFQATT and CDR2 SNEGSKA (reference sequence). The V gene lost 7 bases and the J gene lost 2 bases, with 14 bases spanning the gap. This CDR3 is 13 amino acids long. CDR3 DNA sequence: TGCAGTGTCCGGCTGGGCAGAAACACTGAAGCTTTCTTT. Protein product: CSVRLGRNTEAFF.

The V call is TRBV12-3 or TRBV12-4, the J call TRBJ2-3; 13 nucleotides agree with TRBD2. The CDR3 contains 17 residues. The junction had 12 bases not matched to a gene; V was cut back by 5 bases and J by 7 bases. The CDR3 nucleotides are TGTGCCAGCAGTACGACTAGCGGGGGGTCTCGAGGGTATACGCAGTATTTT. Amino acids: CASSTTSGGSRGYTQYF.

The J gene is TRBJ2-7, the V gene TRBV5-1, with unresolved D. Between the trimmed V and J ends, which lost 3 bases and 7 bases, there was a span of 8 bases. The V gene's germline CDR1 is SGHRS and CDR2 YFSETQ. The CDR3 consists of 11 residues. The CDR3 sequence: CASSSQWEQYF. The CDR3 coding sequence is TGCGCCAGCAGCTCCCAATGGGAGCAGTACTTC.

V usage is TRBV5-1 and J usage is TRBJ1-2; D remains ambiguous. The V end lost 1 base, the J end lost 6 bases, and 10 bases lay between the germline ends. Germline CDR1 reads SGHRS; CDR2 reads YFSETQ. The length of the CDR3 is 13 residues. The CDR3 loop is CASSLQAEDGYTF. Written as DNA, the CDR3 is TGCGCCAGCAGCTTGCAGGCAGAAGATGGCTACACCTTC.

In this sample, this clonotype turned up a few times. The rearrangement uses TRBV7-2 and TRBJ1-2, with a possible D match to TRBD1 (6 bases). Germline assignment: CDR1 SGHTA and CDR2 FQGNSA. The CDR3 contains 15 residues. V lost 2 bases to trimming and J lost 0 bases, with 10 bases between them. The chain's CDR3 is CASSLLGHANYGYTF. CDR3 DNA sequence: TGTGCCAGCAGCTTATTGGGACACGCTAACTATGGCTACACCTTC. Full variable domain (outside the CDR3, taken from reference TRBV7-2 and TRBJ1-2): GAGVSQSPSNKVTEKGKDVELRCDPISGHTALYWYRQSLGQGLEFLIYFQGNSAPDKSGLPSDRFSAERTGGSVSTLTIQRTQQEDSAVYLCASSLLGHANYGYTFGSGTRLTVV.

V usage is TRBV6-1 and J usage is TRBJ2-1; possible D gene TRBD1, 5 bases. V was pared by 1 base and J by 7 bases, with 8 bases between. The CDR3 contains 13 residues. CDR1 MNHNS and CDR2 SASEGT come from the germline V gene. Here the CDR3 reads CASSEGAGNEQFF. In DNA form, the CDR3 reads TGTGCCAGCAGTGAAGGGGCAGGGAATGAGCAGTTCTTC.

This clonotype has a handful of counts. The chain employs TRBV11-2 and TRBJ1-2; D ambiguous. V lost 4 bases and J lost 5, with 14 bases in between. Germline V gene sequence: CDR1 SGHAT, CDR2 FQNNGV. The CDR3 is 14 residues long. The CDR3 sequence: CASSSLRGSYGYTF. Here the CDR3 DNA reads TGTGCCAGCAGCTCACTCCGGGGTTCGTATGGCTACACCTTC.

The V gene is TRBV29-1, the J gene TRBJ1-4; D might be TRBD1 (5 bases). The length of the CDR3 is 13 residues. Germline assignment: CDR1 SQVTM and CDR2 ANQGSEA. V shed 4 bases and J shed 4 bases, with 10 bases lying between them. The CDR3 protein is CSVAVGGNEKLFF. The CDR3 coding sequence is TGCAGCGTTGCGGTGGGGGGTAATGAAAAACTGTTTTTT.

The sample holds a few counts of this clonotype. This chain uses TRBV12-3 or TRBV12-4 with TRBJ1-5; TRBD1 agrees at 7 bases. Trimming removed 0 bases from V and 7 bases from J; junction bases left unmatched: 6. The CDR3 has 15 residues. For the CDR3, the DNA is TGTGCCAGCAGTTTAGCCGAGACAGGGTACCAGCCCCAGCATTTT. Its protein product is CASSLAETGYQPQHF.

This clonotype was counted ten times or more. The V gene is TRBV12-3 or TRBV12-4, the J gene TRBJ2-7; D may be TRBD2 (6 bases). This CDR3 spans 14 amino acids. V was cut by 6 bases and J by 0 bases, with 12 bases left in between. The CDR3 DNA sequence: TGTGCCAGCAGGGGAACCGGGAGCTCCTACGAGCAGTACTTC. This gives the protein CASRGTGSSYEQYF.

This clonotype was seen a handful of times. The chain combines TRBV20-1 with TRBJ1-2; 7 positions match TRBD1. Germline V gives CDR1 DFQATT, CDR2 SNEGSKA (reference sequence). With V trimmed by 6 bases and J by 2 bases, 6 bases remained unmatched. The CDR3 covers 13 residues. Here the CDR3 reads CSAWDSKNYGYTF. CDR3 nucleotide sequence: TGCAGTGCGTGGGACAGCAAAAACTATGGCTACACCTTC.